This T cell receptor beta chain was found in a study of T-cell reconstitution after alpha-beta-depleted transplantation in children. Study observations and caveats: There were reportedly several hundred expanded graft clones from which alpha-beta T cells came about two months after transplant. Newly produced T cells mostly accounted for T-cell counts and diversity one year post-transplant. Some patients' high day-60 TCRbeta diversity was traced to surviving recipient T cells and thymic progenitors.

Unique molecular identifiers were used to barcode this TCRbeta library. In TCRdb, the PCR reads were re-called with MiXCR into one record per CDR3 protein. Of 500,000 to 750,000 distinct CDR3 sequences in the sample, over 25% were seen once. This clonotype appeared a few times. As yet, its antigen is unknown. The V gene lost 5 bases and the J gene lost 0 bases, with 17 bases spanning the gap. The CDR3 loop spans 17 amino acids. Germline CDR1 reads WNHNN; CDR2 reads SYGVQD (reference sequence). The chain combines TRBV10-1 with TRBJ2-1; the D gene is possibly TRBD2 (6 bases). Sequencing was performed on PBMCs, taken before TCRalphabeta/CD19-depleted stem cell transplant. The TCR sequence derives from a boy under two years old with Wiskott-Aldrich syndrome, due to receive a stem cell transplant. DNA of the CDR3: TGCGCCAGCAGTAAGGGAGGTGGTTTTAGCTCCTACAATGAGCAGTTCTTC. Its translation is CASSKGGGFSSYNEQFF.